This TCR beta chain was identified in a study of cytomegalovirus exposure and HLA in healthy donors. The germline V gene has CDR1 SGHAT and CDR2 FQDESV (reference sequence). With 5 bases clipped from V and 3 bases from J, the junction kept 9 bases outside the gene matches. This CDR3 region has 16 residues. The study ran its PCR with 60 Vbeta and 13 Jbeta primers. Method: immunoSEQ multiplex PCR; TCRdb's copy keeps in-frame clones and lacks some. The profile shows under 250,000 clones, over 75% of them singletons. The sequence came from a human donor in good health. Sequencing used PBMCs. The chain carries TRBV11-1 and TRBJ2-7; 11 positions match TRBD2. The CDR3 nucleotides are TGTGCCAGCAGCAACACGGGACTAGCGGAAGTCTACGAGCAGTACTTC. Its translation: CASSNTGLAEVYEQYF.